A single sample is the source of the 27 T cell receptor beta chains below, sequenced in a study of blood T cells in healthy people across ages. For the second PCR, which ran for roughly 6 to 12 cycles, a sample-barcoded 5' primer and a J-beta primer mix were used. Each CDR3 protein is one row after TCRdb ran MiXCR on the 5' RACE reads. This sample has around 1,000,000 distinct CDR3 sequences, with under 30% found just once. These data were likewise used in another study, on T cells of mothers and their children.

Sequenced: blood. These TCRs come from a girl aged 2-9 years in good health.

This clonotype has a handful of counts. The chain has TRBV12-3 or TRBV12-4 and TRBJ1-5; D uncertain. The CDR3 has 15 amino acids. Trimming removed 5 bases at V and 2 bases at J, with 13 bases between. This CDR3 reads CASSPRIKGNQPQHF. The DNA of the CDR3 is TGTGCCAGCAGTCCACGAATCAAAGGCAATCAGCCCCAGCATTTT.

V and J are TRBV4-1 and TRBJ2-3; D could derive from TRBD1 or TRBD2 (5 bases each). V was clipped by 5 bases and J by 3 bases, with 18 bases between them. Germline V gives CDR1 MGHRA, CDR2 YSYEKL. This CDR3 contains 16 residues. For the CDR3, the DNA is TGCGCCAGCAGCATCATCCAGGGAGTAGGGACAGATACGCAGTATTTT. Translated, it gives CASSIIQGVGTDTQYF.

This clonotype was counted only a few times. This rearrangement joins TRBV9 to TRBJ2-5; 8 bases line up with TRBD1. The J call is in doubt because the DNA end fits TRBJ2-7 better. The CDR3 has 15 amino acids. The germline gives CDR1 SGDLS, CDR2 YYNGEE. The CDR3 region is CASSVGTGDTYEQYF. In DNA, the CDR3 is TGTGCCAGCAGCGTTGGGACAGGAGACACCTACGAGCAGTACTTC.

V usage is TRBV2 and J usage is TRBJ2-5; no clear D. The end of the DNA is better explained by TRBJ2-7, so the J call may be wrong. Germline V CDR1 and CDR2: SNHLY, FYNNEI. CDR3 length: 13 amino acids. CDR3 protein: CASKAGRTYEQYF. CDR3 nucleotide sequence: TGTGCCAGCAAGGCCGGTCGCACGTACGAGCAGTACTTC.

DNA for the CDR3: TGTGCCAGCAGCTTGATAGGGGGGGACTACAATGAGCAGTTCTTC. Its protein is CASSLIGGDYNEQFF. V and J are TRBV5-5 and TRBJ2-1, with TRBD2 as a possible D gene (7 bases). Germline assignment: CDR1 SGHKS and CDR2 YYEKEE (reference sequence). V was clipped by 1 base and J by 3 bases, with 11 bases between them. The CDR3 length is 15 residues.

This clonotype was detected many times. The gene calls are TRBV28 and TRBJ2-2; no reliable D call. The CDR3 runs 13 residues. Trimming took 3 bases from V and 2 from J, leaving 4 bases between them. Germline V CDR1 and CDR2: MDHEN, SYDVKM. The CDR3 reads CASSLPNTGELFF. The CDR3 DNA is TGTGCCAGCAGTTTGCCCAACACCGGGGAGCTGTTTTTT.

The genes are TRBV6-5 and TRBJ2-3, with D possibly being TRBD2 (6 bases). Trimming took off 1 base at V and 10 bases at J, with 21 bases between the two ends. This CDR3 is built from 16 residues. The germline CDR1 and CDR2 sequences are MNHEY and SVGAGI. Here the CDR3 reads CASSYYRGTGEGAQYF. DNA for the CDR3: TGTGCCAGCAGTTACTATCGGGGGACCGGTGAAGGCGCGCAGTATTTT.

This clonotype was picked up a small number of times. The chain employs TRBV28 and TRBJ2-5; possibly TRBD1 for D (5 bases). The DNA end lines up better with TRBJ2-7; the J call may be wrong. In germline, CDR1 is MDHEN, CDR2 SYDVKM. CDR3 size: 14 residues. CDR3 sequence (DNA): TGTGCCAGCAGTTGGAAGGGGTTGATAAGCGAGCAGTACTTC. Its protein is CASSWKGLISEQYF.

J is TRBJ2-2 and V is TRBV4-1; TRBD2 matches 11 bases. The CDR3 extends over 16 amino acids. CDR1 MGHRA and CDR2 YSYEKL come from the germline V gene. V shed 4 bases and J 9 bases; nucleotides not matched to a gene: 10. CDR3 in amino acids: CASSRILAGADRELFF. DNA for the CDR3: TGCGCCAGCAGCCGCATACTAGCGGGAGCTGACAGGGAGCTGTTTTTT.

V usage is TRBV9 and J usage is TRBJ1-2; D is unclear. V was cut by 0 bases and J by 7 bases, with 13 bases left in between. Per the germline V gene, CDR1 is SGDLS and CDR2 is YYNGEE. The CDR3 extends over 14 amino acids. CDR3 DNA sequence: TGTGCCAGCAGCGTAGATGGAGGGTCCGGTGGCTACACCTTC. It is translated as CASSVDGGSGGYTF.

The gene calls are TRBV19 and TRBJ2-5; 7 bases map to TRBD1. Matching the DNA end better, TRBJ2-7 makes the J call doubtful. CDR1 and CDR2 (germline): LNHDA, SQIVND (reference sequence). This CDR3 has 13 amino acids. The CDR3 is CASSRDRENEQYF. In DNA form, the CDR3 reads TGTGCCAGTAGCCGGGACAGAGAGAACGAGCAGTACTTC.

This clonotype has a handful of counts. The genes are TRBV5-1 and TRBJ2-1; D gene ambiguous. CDR3 size: 14 residues. V shed 0 bases and J shed 6 bases, with 10 bases lying between them. Germline CDR1 SGHRS, CDR2 YFSETQ. Here the CDR3 DNA reads TGCGCCAGCAGCTTGGCCCAGGTGGGCAATGAGCAGTTCTTC. As protein: CASSLAQVGNEQFF.

J is TRBJ2-7 and V is TRBV19, with 7 nucleotides matching TRBD1. Germline trimming cut 5 bases from V and 5 bases from J; bases unmatched to any gene: 9. Germline V CDR1 and CDR2: LNHDA, SQIVND (reference sequence). The CDR3 loop spans 14 amino acids. DNA of the CDR3: TGTGCCAGTAGTCTCCGGGACAGTCGCGACGAGCAGTACTTC. It is translated as CASSLRDSRDEQYF.

This clonotype was seen only a few times. The chain recombines TRBV20-1 with TRBJ2-1; 7 positions match TRBD2. The trim removed 1 base at V and 4 bases at J, leaving 13 bases unmatched. The CDR3 is made up of 17 amino acids. The V gene's germline CDR1 is DFQATT and CDR2 SNEGSKA (reference sequence). The CDR3, as DNA: TGCAGTGCTAGAGTATTGACCCAGGGACTACCATACAATGAGCAGTTCTTC. This codes for CSARVLTQGLPYNEQFF.

The chain carries TRBV25-1 and TRBJ1-6, with unresolved D. The CDR3 sequence is 16 residues long. Germline V CDR1 and CDR2: MGHDK, SYGVNS. The V and J ends lost 0 bases and 7 bases respectively, with 13 bases between them. CDR3 nucleotide sequence: TGTGCCAGCAGTGAATACTTTCCCGTTGGGAATTCACCCCTCCACTTT. It specifies CASSEYFPVGNSPLHF. Combining the CDR3 with reference TRBV25-1 and TRBJ1-6 gives the whole variable domain EADIYQTPRYLVIGTGKKITLECSQTMGHDKMYWYQQDPGMELHLIHYSYGVNSTEKGDLSSESTVSRIRTEHFPLTLESARPSHTSQYLCASSEYFPVGNSPLHFGNGTRLTVT.

V is TRBV6-6 and J is TRBJ2-3; 7 positions agree with TRBD2. Germline assignment: CDR1 MNHNY and CDR2 SVGAGI (reference sequence). The V gene end was trimmed by 2 bases and the J gene end by 2 bases; junction bases not matched to a gene: 4. This CDR3 is 15 amino acids long. The CDR3 region has the DNA TGTGCCAGCAGTTACCTAGCGGAGTACACAGATACGCAGTATTTT. Amino acids: CASSYLAEYTDTQYF.

The rearrangement links TRBV2 to TRBJ2-7; D not resolved. CDR1 and CDR2 (germline): SNHLY, FYNNEI. The CDR3 covers 14 residues. Trimming left V 4 bases short and J 0 bases short, with 10 bases between. The CDR3 sequence: CASSVGRSSYEQYF. The CDR3 bases are TGTGCCAGCAGTGTAGGTAGGAGCTCCTACGAGCAGTACTTC.

With respect to this clonotype: Just one base apart from a much larger clone, this may be a read error. J is TRBJ2-1 and V is TRBV28; tentatively, D is TRBD1 (6 bases). The J call may be incorrect, as the DNA end agrees better with TRBJ2-7. This CDR3 has 12 residues. CDR1 and CDR2 from the germline V gene are MDHEN and SYDVKM. Here the CDR3 DNA reads TGTGCCAGCAGTTTCCTAGGGGGCGAGCAGTACTTC. Protein sequence: CASSFLGGEQYF.

This clonotype was observed a few times. Here the CDR3 DNA reads TGTGCCAGCAGCTTAGGTGCAGGGGGCAGTACTGAAGCTTTCTTT. Its protein is CASSLGAGGSTEAFF. This chain connects TRBV7-6 to TRBJ1-1; 8 nucleotides align to TRBD1. Unmatched junction bases numbered 6, after V lost 1 base and J lost 5 bases. CDR1 and CDR2 from the germline V gene are SGHVS and FNYEAQ. The CDR3 consists of 15 residues.

J is TRBJ2-1 and V is TRBV18, with 13 positions matching TRBD2. Trimming at V came to 5 bases and at J to 10 bases, leaving 8 bases not matched to a gene. The CDR3 consists of 15 residues. Germline V lookup: CDR1 KGHSH, CDR2 LQKENI. The chain's CDR3 is CASSSTSGRSGEQFF. The CDR3 nucleotides are TGTGCCAGCTCATCGACTAGCGGGAGGTCAGGGGAGCAGTTCTTC.

This clonotype was observed a handful of times. This rearrangement joins TRBV7-2 to TRBJ1-6; a possible D gene is TRBD1 (6 bases). Germline-derived CDR1 and CDR2 are SGHTA and FQGNSA. V dropped 8 bases and J dropped 0 bases, with 20 bases sitting between them. The CDR3 is 18 residues long. Here the CDR3 DNA reads TGTGCCAGCCTGCTAGGGGGGCCCCGGAGCTCCTATAATTCACCCCTCCACTTT. Translation: CASLLGGPRSSYNSPLHF.

This clonotype was seen a handful of times. The chain carries TRBV7-2 and TRBJ2-7, with D perhaps matching TRBD2 (7 bases). V lost 7 bases and J 6 bases, leaving 22 bases between the germline ends. CDR1 and CDR2 from the germline V gene are SGHTA and FQGNSA. The CDR3 spans 15 residues. This CDR3 is CASTNSGGGAGEQYF. CDR3 bases: TGTGCCAGCACCAACTCTGGAGGGGGGGCCGGCGAGCAGTACTTC.

This clonotype was seen a handful of times. The genes are TRBV7-3 and TRBJ2-2; D is possibly TRBD2 (5 bases). Germline V gives CDR1 SGHTA, CDR2 FQGTGA. Trimming pared 5 bases from V and 2 bases from J, leaving 21 bases between. The CDR3 sequence is 18 residues long. CDR3: CASSPIGERRPNTGELFF. The CDR3 DNA sequence: TGTGCCAGCAGCCCCATTGGCGAGCGGAGACCAAACACCGGGGAGCTGTTTTTT.

A few counts support this clonotype. The chain uses TRBV28 and TRBJ2-7, with unresolved D. This CDR3 comprises 12 residues. Germline V lookup: CDR1 MDHEN, CDR2 SYDVKM. V lost 5 bases and J 6 bases, leaving 11 bases between the germline ends. CDR3 bases: TGTGCCAGCAGTCCCCCACGGTCCGAGCAGTACTTC. It specifies CASSPPRSEQYF.

The chain is built from TRBV5-1 and TRBJ2-5; TRBD1 is a possible D gene (5 bases). Germline V gene data show CDR1 as SGHRS and CDR2 as YFSETQ. The CDR3 runs to 16 residues. Between the trimmed V and J ends, which lost 0 bases and 5 bases, there was a span of 17 bases. CDR3 amino acids: CASSLVLGRSGETQYF. CDR3 nucleotides: TGCGCCAGCAGCTTGGTGTTAGGAAGGTCAGGGGAGACCCAGTACTTC.

This chain joins TRBV9 and TRBJ2-3; 9 bases are a match to TRBD2. V was pared by 4 bases and J by 2 bases, with 8 bases of the junction left unmatched. Germline V gene data show CDR1 as SGDLS and CDR2 as YYNGEE. The CDR3 has 16 residues. CDR3: CASSPRLAGITDTQYF. For the CDR3, the DNA is TGTGCCAGCAGCCCCCGGCTAGCGGGGATCACAGATACGCAGTATTTT.

This clonotype was recorded once. The rearrangement uses TRBV20-1 and TRBJ2-1, with 8 bases lining up with TRBD2. Germline V gene lookup returns CDR1 DFQATT and CDR2 SNEGSKA (reference sequence). The CDR3 totals 19 residues. J lost 6 bases, V lost 7 bases, and 26 bases had no gene match. CDR3 nucleotides: TGCAGTGGGAAGGGTATCGGACGGGAGGGCCTAGGTGACCCCAATGAGCAGTTCTTC. This sequence encodes CSGKGIGREGLGDPNEQFF.